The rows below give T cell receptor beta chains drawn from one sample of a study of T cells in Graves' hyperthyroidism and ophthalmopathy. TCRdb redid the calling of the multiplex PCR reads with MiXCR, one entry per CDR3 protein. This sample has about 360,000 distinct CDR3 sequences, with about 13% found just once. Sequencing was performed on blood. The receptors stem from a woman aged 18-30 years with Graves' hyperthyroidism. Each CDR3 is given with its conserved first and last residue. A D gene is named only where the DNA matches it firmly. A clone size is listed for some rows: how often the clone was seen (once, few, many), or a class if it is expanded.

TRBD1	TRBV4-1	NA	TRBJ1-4	TGCGCCAGCAGCCAAGCCCAGGGGGTAGGGACTAATGAAAAACTGTTTTTT	CASSQAQGVGTNEKLFF
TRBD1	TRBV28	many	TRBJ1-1	TGTGCCAGCACCCTTACCGGGGCCAGGGGGGATTTCTTT	CASTLTGARGDFF
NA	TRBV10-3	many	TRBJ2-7	TGTGCCATCAGTGAGTCGAACAGCTACGAGCAGTACTTC	CAISESNSYEQYF
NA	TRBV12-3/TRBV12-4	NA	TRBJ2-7	TGTGCCAGCAGTTTTCAGAGTAGCGACTACGAGCAGTACTTC	CASSFQSSDYEQYF
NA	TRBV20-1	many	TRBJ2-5	TGCAGTGCCCGAGAGGGGGGGGAGACCCAGTACTTC	CSAREGGETQYF
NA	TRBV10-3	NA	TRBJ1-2	TGTGCCATCAGTGAAGGTCAGCATAACTATGGCTACACCTTC	CAISEGQHNYGYTF
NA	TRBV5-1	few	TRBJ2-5	TGCGCCAGCAGCTTGGATCTCGGGGAGACCCAGTACTTC	CASSLDLGETQYF
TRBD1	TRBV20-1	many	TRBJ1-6	TGCAGTGCTAGCCTTGCCCGGGACAGGGTAAATTCACCCCTCCACTTT	CSASLARDRVNSPLHF
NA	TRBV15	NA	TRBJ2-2	TGTGCCACCAGCAGACCTTCTAGGACTTATTGGAACACCGGGGAGCTGTTTTTT	CATSRPSRTYWNTGELFF
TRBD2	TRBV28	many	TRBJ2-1	TGTGCCAGCAGTGAATCTAGCGGGGGGTCCTACAATGAGCAGTTCTTC	CASSESSGGSYNEQFF
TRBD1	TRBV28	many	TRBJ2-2	TGTGCCAGCAGAACAGGGGCCCTCACCGGGGAGCTGTTTTTT	CASRTGALTGELFF
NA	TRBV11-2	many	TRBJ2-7	TGTGCCAGCAGCCAGATCGTCTTTGAGGAGCAGTACTTC	CASSQIVFEEQYF
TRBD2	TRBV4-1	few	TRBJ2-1	TGCGCCAGCAGCCAAGATCTGCTAGCGGGGACCGAGCAGTTCTTC	CASSQDLLAGTEQFF
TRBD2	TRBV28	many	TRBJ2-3	TGTGCCAGCAGTTTCGGGGGGGCCCCCGATACGCAGTATTTT	CASSFGGAPDTQYF
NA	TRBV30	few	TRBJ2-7	TGTGCCTGGAGGGGGAATCTAGACGAGCAGTACTTC	CAWRGNLDEQYF
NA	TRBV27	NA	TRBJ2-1	TGTGCCAGCAGTTTCCTAGCTTTAAATGAGCAGTTCTTC	CASSFLALNEQFF
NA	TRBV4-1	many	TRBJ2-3	TGCGCCAGCAGCCAAGATCCTGGACTACGCACAGATACGCAGTATTTT	CASSQDPGLRTDTQYF
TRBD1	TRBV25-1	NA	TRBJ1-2	TGTGCCAGCAGTGAAGGGGGACAGAACTATGGCTACACCTTC	CASSEGGQNYGYTF
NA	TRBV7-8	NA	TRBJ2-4	TGTGCCAGCAGCTTAACTTGGTGGAGCGAGCCAGCCAAAAACATTCAGTACTTC	CASSLTWWSEPAKNIQYF
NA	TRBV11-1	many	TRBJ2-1	TGTGCCAGCAGCCCGATTGGGAATGAGCAGTTCTTC	CASSPIGNEQFF
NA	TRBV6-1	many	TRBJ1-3	TGTGCCAGCAGGGTCGGGGCTGGAAACACCATATATTTT	CASRVGAGNTIYF
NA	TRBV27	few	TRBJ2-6	TGTGCCAGCAGTTTAAAGGCCGTCTCTGGGGCCAACGTCCTGACTTTC	CASSLKAVSGANVLTF
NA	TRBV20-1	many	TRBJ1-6	TGCAGTGCTCCCCAGCCTGGGGGGGGGAAACGGTCACCCCTCCACTTT	CSAPQPGGGKRSPLHF
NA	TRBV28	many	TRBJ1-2	TGTGCCAGCAGCTTGGGGAGACGGGCGGAGGGCTACACCTTC	CASSLGRRAEGYTF
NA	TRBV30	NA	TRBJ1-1	TGTGCCTGGAGTATACGGGGAGGAGGGACTGAAGCTTTCTTT	CAWSIRGGGTEAFF
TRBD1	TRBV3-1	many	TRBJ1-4	TGTGCCAGCACCAGAATACAGGGGGCGAATGAAAAACTGTTTTTT	CASTRIQGANEKLFF
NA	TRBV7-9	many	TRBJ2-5	TGTGCCAGCAGCTCCCACCACTCCTCGGGCCCGGTGGACGAGACCCAGTACTTC	CASSSHHSSGPVDETQYF
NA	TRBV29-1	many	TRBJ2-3	TGCAGCGTTGAGGGGGTTACAGATACGCAGTATTTT	CSVEGVTDTQYF
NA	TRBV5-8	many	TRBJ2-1	TGTGCCAGCAGCTTGGGGGCGTGGGTCAACGAGCAGTTCTTC	CASSLGAWVNEQFF
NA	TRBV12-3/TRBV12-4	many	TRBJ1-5	TGTGCCAGCAGTTCCCTACAGGATCAGCCCCAGCATTTT	CASSSLQDQPQHF
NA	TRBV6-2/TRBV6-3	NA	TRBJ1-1	TGTGCCAGCAGTTTAGGGCAGGGTGTATTCGCTGAAGCTTTCTTT	CASSLGQGVFAEAFF
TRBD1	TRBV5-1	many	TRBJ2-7	TGCGCCAGCAGCTTGGGACAGGGTCTAGTCCGGGAGCAGTACTTC	CASSLGQGLVREQYF
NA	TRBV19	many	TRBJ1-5	TGTGCCAGTAGTGGGCATCCGCAGGGCAATCAGCCCCAGCATTTT	CASSGHPQGNQPQHF
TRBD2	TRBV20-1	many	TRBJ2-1	TGCAGTGCCCCAGGGCTAGCGGGAGGGCCTCGGAATGAGCAGTTCTTC	CSAPGLAGGPRNEQFF
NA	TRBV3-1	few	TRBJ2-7	TGTGCCAGCAGCCAAGTAAGCGAGCAGTACTTC	CASSQVSEQYF
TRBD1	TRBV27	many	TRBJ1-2	TGTGCCAGCAGCCCACCAGGGGGGGACTATGGCTACACCTTC	CASSPPGGDYGYTF
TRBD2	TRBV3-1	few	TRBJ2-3	TGTGCCAGCAGCTTCATAGCGGGGGGGGTTGACACAGATACGCAGTATTTT	CASSFIAGGVDTDTQYF
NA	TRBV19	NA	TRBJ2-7	TGTGCCAGTAGTGAAAGGGCCACTGGAGGGTACTACGAGCAGTACTTC	CASSERATGGYYEQYF
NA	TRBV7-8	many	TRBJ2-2	TGTGCCAGCAGCTTTGGTTTGGAAGCGGGCACCGGGGAGCTGTTTTTT	CASSFGLEAGTGELFF